The 9 T cell receptor beta chains below come from one sample, sequenced in a study of cytomegalovirus exposure and HLA in healthy donors. Sequencing was performed with immunoSEQ multiplex PCR; in TCRdb, only in-frame clones are kept and a portion is missing. The sample records about 160,000 clones, around 92% being singletons. Sequencing input: PBMCs. The receptors originated from a man aged 18 to 35 in good health and CMV-seropositive.

The chain is built from TRBV12-5 and TRBJ2-7; 7 bases are a match to TRBD1. With V trimmed by 7 bases and J by 3 bases, 6 bases remained unmatched. Germline-derived CDR1 and CDR2 are LGHNT and FRNRAP. The CDR3 spans 13 residues. CDR3 in amino acids: CASALTGNYEQYF. The CDR3 DNA sequence: TGTGCTAGTGCCCTGACAGGGAACTACGAGCAGTACTTC. Supplemented by reference TRBV12-5 and TRBJ2-7, the full variable domain reads DARVTQTPRHKVTEMGQEVTMRCQPILGHNTVFWYRQTMMQGLELLAYFRNRAPLDDSGMPKDRFSAEMPDATLATLKIQPSEPRDSAVYFCASALTGNYEQYFGPGTRLTVT.

V usage is TRBV7-2 and J usage is TRBJ2-2; D perhaps matches TRBD2 (5 bases). V shed 11 bases and J shed 1 base, with 14 bases lying between them. The length of the CDR3 is 14 residues. Germline values: CDR1 SGHTA, CDR2 FQGNSA. The CDR3 here is CAFRGLVNTGELFF. The CDR3, as DNA: TGTGCCTTTCGAGGGTTGGTGAACACCGGGGAGCTGTTTTTT.

The chain joins TRBV5-1 to TRBJ2-7, with TRBD1 identical over 7 bases. V shed 4 bases, J shed 3 bases, and the junction held 7 bases outside the gene matches. The germline V gene has CDR1 SGHRS and CDR2 YFSETQ. CDR3 length: 14 residues. CDR3 nucleotide sequence: TGCGCCAGCAGCATGACAGGGCCCGACTACGAGCAGTACTTC. It yields the protein CASSMTGPDYEQYF.

The V and J genes are TRBV6-7 and TRBJ2-3; 11 nucleotides agree with TRBD2. TRBV6-7 is marked as an open reading frame, function uncertain. V was clipped by 0 bases and J by 2 bases; unmatched bases: 7. This CDR3 comprises 18 residues. CDR3 region: CASSYSRGLAEDTDTQYF. The CDR3 DNA follows: TGTGCCAGCAGTTACTCTCGGGGACTAGCGGAGGACACAGATACGCAGTATTTT.

The chain employs TRBV25-1 and TRBJ2-2; 12 bases match TRBD2. The CDR3 contains 15 residues. V gave up 6 bases and J gave up 7 bases; unmatched junction bases: 6. The germline CDR1 and CDR2 sequences are MGHDK and SYGVNS. The DNA of the CDR3 is TGTGCCAGCAGCCGACTAGCGGGAGACCACGGGGAGCTGTTTTTT. This codes for CASSRLAGDHGELFF.

This clone is a singleton in its sample. The CDR3 loop is CASSSVQGTDTQYF. As DNA, the CDR3 is TGTGCCAGCAGCTCGGTTCAGGGCACAGATACGCAGTATTTT. The V and J genes are TRBV11-3 and TRBJ2-3; no definite D call. V was clipped by 4 bases and J by 1 base, with 9 bases between them. The CDR3 length is 14 residues. Germline-derived CDR1 and CDR2 are SGHNT and YENEEA.

The CDR3 protein is CARSLSAPSQETQYF. The DNA for the CDR3 is TGTGCCAGAAGCTTGAGCGCACCGAGCCAAGAGACCCAGTACTTC. The chain is built from TRBV5-3 and TRBJ2-5; D is ambiguous. TRBV5-3 has ORF status, its function being uncertain. V was pared by 1 base and J by 1 base, with 11 bases between. This CDR3 comprises 15 residues.

The chain uses TRBV5-4 and TRBJ1-2; no definite D call. The CDR3 runs to 14 residues. The germline V gene has CDR1 SGHNT and CDR2 YYREEE (reference sequence). Deletions cut 2 bases from V and 0 bases from J, with 8 bases between. CDR3 region: CASSFPRANYGYTF. The DNA of the CDR3 is TGTGCCAGCAGCTTCCCCCGAGCTAACTATGGCTACACCTTC.

The count of this clone is one. The chain carries TRBV9 and TRBJ1-1; D is perhaps TRBD1 (6 bases). CDR3 length: 14 residues. In germline, CDR1 is SGDLS, CDR2 YYNGEE. V lost 5 bases and J lost 0, with 11 bases in between. In DNA form, the CDR3 reads TGTGCCAGCAGTAGGGGACATCTGAACACTGAAGCTTTCTTT. Protein product: CASSRGHLNTEAFF.